The next 17 T cell receptor beta chains were all read from a single sample in a study of T-cell memory formation after mild COVID-19. TCRdb re-called the 5' RACE reads through MiXCR, storing one row per CDR3 protein. The sample consists of roughly 340,000 distinct CDR3 sequences, about 16% of them appearing once. What was sequenced was PBMCs or a T cell subset sorted from them (not recorded which). These receptors came from a man aged 18 to 30 who had mild COVID-19 (a few samples of this study predate the infection). Cell type and time point are not known.

This chain links TRBV12-3 or TRBV12-4 with TRBJ2-7; no firm D call. Trimming stripped 5 bases from V and 1 base from J, with 15 bases between. CDR3 size: 15 residues. CDR3 sequence (DNA): TGTGCCAGCAGTCCCACCTGGCCCCTGTCCTACGAGCAGTACTTC. It yields the protein CASSPTWPLSYEQYF.

The rearrangement uses TRBV20-1 and TRBJ1-1; 8 bases are shared with TRBD1. CDR1 DFQATT and CDR2 SNEGSKA come from the germline V gene (reference sequence). The trim removed 3 bases at V and 4 bases at J, leaving 7 bases unmatched. The CDR3 covers 14 residues. CDR3 coding DNA: TGCAGTGCTAGCAGTCCAGGGGGCCCCACTGAAGCTTTCTTT. It translates to CSASSPGGPTEAFF.

This clonotype was seen more than once but under ten times. The V gene is TRBV11-2, the J gene TRBJ2-1; D not certain. V was pared by 6 bases and J by 1 base, with 13 bases between. The CDR3 runs to 15 residues. Germline assignment: CDR1 SGHAT and CDR2 FQNNGV. For the CDR3, the DNA is TGTGCCAGCAGGGTCTGGGGTGGTTCCTACAATGAGCAGTTCTTC. It yields the protein CASRVWGGSYNEQFF.

This clonotype was seen ten or more times. The germline gene is not matched at one end of the junction; a read error may be the cause. The V and J genes are TRBV7-9 and TRBJ1-5; D possibly corresponds to TRBD1 (5 bases). This CDR3 region has 12 residues. The germline V gene has CDR1 SEHNR and CDR2 FQNEAQ (reference sequence). CDR3: CASSLEGQPQHF. In DNA, the CDR3 is TGCGCCAGCAGCTTGGAGGGGCAGCCCCAGCATTTT.

The chain links TRBV7-2 to TRBJ2-7; 13 bases fit TRBD2. Looked up from germline, CDR1 is SGHTA and CDR2 is FQGNSA. The CDR3 consists of 15 residues. Germline trimming cut 5 bases from V and 2 bases from J; bases unmatched to any gene: 3. CDR3 DNA: TGTGCCAGCAGCCAAACTAGCGGGGGGGCCTACGAGCAGTACGTC. Protein: CASSQTSGGAYEQYV.

CDR3 DNA sequence: TGTGCCAGCAGTTACGACAGGCGTATCCACGAAGCTTTCTTT. It specifies CASSYDRRIHEAFF. The chain recombines TRBV6-2 or TRBV6-3 with TRBJ1-1; D is perhaps TRBD1 (6 bases). Germline V lookup: CDR1 MNHEY, CDR2 SVGEGT. Trimming pared 2 bases from V and 8 bases from J, leaving 15 bases between. The CDR3 extends over 14 amino acids.

The chain recombines TRBV7-2 with TRBJ2-5, with 13 positions matching TRBD2. J was trimmed by 5 bases and V by 4 bases; bases with no gene match: 4. This CDR3 has 15 residues. CDR1 and CDR2 (germline): SGHTA, FQGNSA. CDR3 loop: CASSSRTSGGETQYF. The CDR3 nucleotides are TGTGCCAGCAGCTCTCGGACTAGCGGGGGCGAGACCCAGTACTTC.

This clonotype has more than one count but fewer than ten. This sequence joins TRBV2 and TRBJ2-4, with D perhaps TRBD2 (5 bases). Trimming left V 6 bases short and J 7 bases short, with 19 bases between. The germline V gene has CDR1 SNHLY and CDR2 FYNNEI. CDR3 length: 15 amino acids. The CDR3 DNA sequence: TGTGCCAGCAGCCCTCCGGGGTCGACGATGAACATTCAGTACTTC. Translating it yields CASSPPGSTMNIQYF.

Comments on this clonotype: Compared with germline, one end of the junction differs, possibly owing to a read error. The chain combines TRBV2 with TRBJ2-1; D unclear. The CDR3 sequence is 13 residues long. CDR1 and CDR2 (germline): SNHLY, FYNNEI. This CDR3 is CASRLTKIPSMSF. DNA of the CDR3: TGTGCCAGCAGACTCACTAAGATACCCTCGATGTCCTTC.

In its sample, this clonotype was seen a few times. This rearrangement joins TRBV4-1 to TRBJ2-7, with TRBD1 matching over 7 bases. The CDR3 loop spans 14 amino acids. The V and J ends lost 7 bases and 3 bases, in that order; junction bases with no gene match: 9. Germline V gene lookup returns CDR1 MGHRA and CDR2 YSYEKL. CDR3 DNA: TGCGCCAGCACTTACCACCGGGACAGCTACGAGCAGTACTTC. Translating it yields CASTYHRDSYEQYF.

The chain has TRBV12-3 or TRBV12-4 and TRBJ2-5; tentative D call: TRBD1 (6 bases). V was pared by 3 bases and J by 4 bases, with 12 bases between. This CDR3 spans 14 amino acids. DNA of the CDR3: TGTGCCAGCAGTTTTGAAGGGGGTCGAGAGACCCAGTACTTC. Translation gives CASSFEGGRETQYF.

This clonotype has just a few counts. The V and J genes are TRBV6-2 or TRBV6-3 and TRBJ1-5; weak D call: TRBD1 (5 bases). This CDR3 is built from 11 residues. With 8 bases removed from V and 16 bases from J, the gap between germline ends came to 18 bases. The germline CDR1 and CDR2 sequences are MNHEY and SVGEGT. The DNA for the CDR3 is TGTGCCAGCGCACACGGGACTCCTGTTCATTTT. As protein: CASAHGTPVHF.

This clonotype was found many times. The J gene is TRBJ2-1, the V gene TRBV4-2, with D possibly called TRBD1 or TRBD2 (6 bases each). The CDR3 spans 17 residues. V was pared by 3 bases and J by 11 bases, with 26 bases between. Germline V CDR1 and CDR2: LGHNA, YNFKEQ. CDR3 nucleotide sequence: TGTGCCAGCAGCCAGGACTTCTGGGGGGCCGGGGTTGAGAAGCAGTTCTTC. Translation gives CASSQDFWGAGVEKQFF.

This chain connects TRBV29-1 to TRBJ1-1; no clear D gene. The V end was cut by 8 bases, the J end by 6 bases, with 16 bases between. The germline V gene encodes CDR1 SQVTM and CDR2 ANQGSEA. The CDR3 runs 12 residues. CDR3 nucleotides: TGCAGCATCGGCCCCTTCTACGCTGAAGCTTTCTTT. Translating gives CSIGPFYAEAFF.

The chain carries TRBV12-3 or TRBV12-4 and TRBJ2-3, with 7 bases aligning to TRBD1. The J segment lost 3 bases and the V segment lost 6 bases, leaving 9 bases of the junction unmatched. CDR3 size: 15 residues. CDR3 coding DNA: TGTGCCAGCAGCAGGGACAGACTACAAACAGATACGCAGTATTTT. Translating it yields CASSRDRLQTDTQYF.

V usage is TRBV11-2 and J usage is TRBJ2-2; D call uncertain. Germline CDR1 is SGHAT and CDR2 is FQNNGV. The V gene lost 0 bases and the J gene lost 5 bases, with 10 bases spanning the gap. This CDR3 is 15 amino acids long. The CDR3 sequence: CASSLEVVETGELFF. CDR3 sequence (DNA): TGTGCCAGCAGCTTAGAGGTGGTGGAGACCGGGGAGCTGTTTTTT.

The V and J genes are TRBV2 and TRBJ1-2; 7 nucleotides align to TRBD1. The CDR3 is 14 residues long. V lost 6 bases to trimming and J lost 4 bases; unmatched junction nucleotides: 8. Germline assignment: CDR1 SNHLY and CDR2 FYNNEI. The CDR3 loop reads CASRPRDSLYGYTF. In nucleotides, the CDR3 is TGTGCCAGCAGACCCAGGGACAGTCTCTATGGCTACACCTTC.